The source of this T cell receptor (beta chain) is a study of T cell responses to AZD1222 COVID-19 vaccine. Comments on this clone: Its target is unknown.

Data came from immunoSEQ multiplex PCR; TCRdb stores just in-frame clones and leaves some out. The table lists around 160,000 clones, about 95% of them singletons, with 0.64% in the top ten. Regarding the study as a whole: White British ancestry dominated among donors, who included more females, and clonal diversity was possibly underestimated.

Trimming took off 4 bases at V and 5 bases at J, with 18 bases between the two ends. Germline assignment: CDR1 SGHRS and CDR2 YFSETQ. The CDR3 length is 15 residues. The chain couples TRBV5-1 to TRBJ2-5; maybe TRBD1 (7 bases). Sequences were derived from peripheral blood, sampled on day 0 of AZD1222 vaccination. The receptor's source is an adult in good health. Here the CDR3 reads CASSLSGGGQETQYF. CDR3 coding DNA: TGCGCCAGCAGCCTTAGCGGTGGGGGACAGGAGACCCAGTACTTC.